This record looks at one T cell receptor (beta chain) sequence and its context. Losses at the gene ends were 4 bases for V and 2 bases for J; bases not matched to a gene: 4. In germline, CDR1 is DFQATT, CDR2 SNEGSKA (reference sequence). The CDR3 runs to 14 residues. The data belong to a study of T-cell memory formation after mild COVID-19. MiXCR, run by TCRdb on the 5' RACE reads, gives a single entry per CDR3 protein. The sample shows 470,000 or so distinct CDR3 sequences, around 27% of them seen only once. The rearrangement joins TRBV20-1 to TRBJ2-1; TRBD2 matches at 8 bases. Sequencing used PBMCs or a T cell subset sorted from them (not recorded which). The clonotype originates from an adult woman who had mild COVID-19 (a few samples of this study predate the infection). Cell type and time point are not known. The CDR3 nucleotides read TGCAGTGCTAAATCGGGGGGGCCCTACAATGAGCAGTTCTTC. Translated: CSAKSGGPYNEQFF.